A single sample gave rise to the 29 T cell receptor beta chains below, sequenced in a study of T cells in Graves' hyperthyroidism and ophthalmopathy. Amplification of TCR beta CDR3 regions used RNA as the template. Carried out on the TCR CDR3, a first-round RT-PCR used the HTBI primer set. TCRdb ran MiXCR on the multiplex PCR reads and lists one entry per CDR3 protein. The sample yields some 800,000 distinct CDR3 sequences, 35% to 45% seen once. The sample comprised blood. All receptors derive from a man younger than 35 with Graves' hyperthyroidism.

At least ten counts were recorded for this clonotype. The chain joins TRBV5-1 to TRBJ2-7; no definite D call. Deletions cut 0 bases from V and 0 bases from J, with 10 bases between. Germline V gene lookup returns CDR1 SGHRS and CDR2 YFSETQ. This CDR3 contains 15 residues. DNA of the CDR3: TGCGCCAGCAGCTTGGACGCCCGAAGCTCCTACGAGCAGTACTTC. It specifies CASSLDARSSYEQYF.

This clonotype was seen many times. A read error is possible here, since a much larger clone lies one base away. The genes are TRBV7-9 and TRBJ1-1; the match to TRBD1 covers 8 bases. Per the germline V gene, CDR1 is SEHNR and CDR2 is FQNEAQ (reference sequence). The CDR3 totals 13 residues. The trim removed 3 bases at V and 3 bases at J, leaving 0 bases unmatched. The CDR3 reads CASSFRGHTEAFF. The CDR3 DNA follows: TGTGCCAGCAGCTTCAGGGGGCACACTGAAGCTTTCTTT.

The sample holds many counts of this clonotype. V gene TRBV7-2 combines with J gene TRBJ1-1; weak D call: TRBD1 (6 bases). The length of the CDR3 is 14 residues. V lost 5 bases to trimming and J lost 2 bases, with 12 bases between them. Germline values: CDR1 SGHTA, CDR2 FQGNSA. CDR3: CASSARGVNTEAFF. The CDR3 DNA reads TGTGCCAGCAGCGCTAGGGGGGTTAACACTGAAGCTTTCTTT.

This chain connects TRBV7-2 to TRBJ2-7; D may be TRBD1 (6 bases). The better agreement between TRBJ2-1 and the DNA end casts doubt on the J call. The CDR3 has 13 residues. Germline V gene data show CDR1 as SGHTA and CDR2 as FQGNSA. The CDR3 coding sequence is TGTGCCAGCAGCGAATACCCAGGGGATGAGCAGTTCTTC. Protein sequence: CASSEYPGDEQFF.

This clonotype was seen many times. The chain carries TRBV20-1 and TRBJ1-5; D uncertain. Germline lookup yields CDR1 DFQATT and CDR2 SNEGSKA (reference sequence). The length of the CDR3 is 13 residues. V was pared by 3 bases and J by 3 bases, with 9 bases between. The CDR3 sequence is CSARNQINQPQHF. In DNA, the CDR3 is TGCAGTGCTAGGAACCAAATCAATCAGCCCCAGCATTTT.

The chain couples TRBV20-1 to TRBJ2-5, with 8 bases aligning to TRBD1. CDR1 is DFQATT and CDR2 is SNEGSKA in the germline V gene (reference sequence). V was clipped by 6 bases and J by 4 bases; unmatched bases: 16. This CDR3 contains 16 residues. Here the CDR3 DNA reads TGCAGTGCCACAGTAGGGGGGCCAGGGGGCGCAGAGACCCAGTACTTC. Amino acids: CSATVGGPGGAETQYF.

The chain links TRBV10-3 to TRBJ2-7; TRBD2 matches 7 bases. CDR3 length: 13 amino acids. With V trimmed by 11 bases and J by 5 bases, 12 bases remained unmatched. The V gene's germline CDR1 is ENHRY and CDR2 SYGVKD. The DNA for the CDR3 is TGTGCCTCCGGGGCGGGAGTCTGGGACGAGCAGTACTTC. Its protein is CASGAGVWDEQYF.

J is TRBJ1-5 and V is TRBV13; D possibly corresponds to TRBD1 (5 bases). V was pared by 5 bases and J by 6 bases, with 23 bases between. Germline assignment: CDR1 PRHDT and CDR2 FYEKMQ (reference sequence). The CDR3 has 17 residues. The CDR3 loop is CASSRQNYEGRSQPQHF. CDR3 DNA sequence: TGTGCCAGCAGCCGACAGAACTACGAGGGGAGGAGTCAGCCCCAGCATTTT.

In its sample, this clonotype was seen a few times. The rearrangement links TRBV19 to TRBJ2-7; D is perhaps TRBD2 (7 bases). The CDR3 loop spans 15 amino acids. Per germline, CDR1 LNHDA and CDR2 SQIVND (reference sequence). The V and J ends lost 5 bases and 0 bases respectively, with 14 bases between them. CDR3 nucleotides: TGTGCCAGTAGTCCCGCCGGGGGGCTCTCCTACGAGCAGTACTTC. It specifies CASSPAGGLSYEQYF.

The chain links TRBV20-1 to TRBJ2-7; TRBD1 matches 10 bases. After removal of 3 bases from V and 1 base from J, the junction contained 6 bases not matched to a gene. Germline-derived CDR1 and CDR2 are DFQATT and SNEGSKA (reference sequence). This CDR3 contains 15 residues. The CDR3 here is CSASKPGQGSYEQYF. CDR3 DNA: TGCAGTGCTAGCAAGCCGGGACAGGGGTCCTACGAGCAGTACTTC.

The chain carries TRBV6-6 and TRBJ2-5; 12 positions match TRBD2. CDR3 size: 15 residues. V was clipped by 3 bases and J by 5 bases; unmatched bases: 4. Germline assignment: CDR1 MNHNY and CDR2 SVGAGI (reference sequence). CDR3 DNA sequence: TGTGCCAGCAGTTATGCTAGCGGGAGGGGTGAGACCCAGTACTTC. Protein sequence: CASSYASGRGETQYF.

V is TRBV10-3 and J is TRBJ2-7; D unclear. Trimming cost V 10 bases and J 2 bases, with 12 bases left between them. The CDR3 length is 12 residues. The V gene's germline CDR1 is ENHRY and CDR2 SYGVKD. CDR3 coding DNA: TGTGCCAGCCGCCCCGGCCCCTACGAGCAGTACTTC. Its protein is CASRPGPYEQYF.

A few counts support this clonotype. The J gene is TRBJ1-2, the V gene TRBV7-2; 7 bases are shared with TRBD1. Germline assignment: CDR1 SGHTA and CDR2 FQGNSA. The CDR3 loop spans 14 amino acids. V shed 5 bases, J shed 5 bases, and the junction held 8 bases outside the gene matches. CDR3 residues: CASSQWDSSYGYTF. CDR3 sequence (DNA): TGTGCCAGCAGCCAATGGGACAGCAGTTATGGCTACACCTTC.

On this clonotype: One end of the junction is discordant with germline, which a read error may explain. V is TRBV7-9 and J is TRBJ2-7; unclear D gene. Germline V CDR1 and CDR2: SEHNR, FQNEAQ (reference sequence). CDR3 length equals 14 residues. The CDR3: CASSLGEAPYGQYF. In nucleotides, the CDR3 is TGTGCCAGCAGCTTAGGGGAAGCCCCCTACGGGCAGTACTTC.

At least ten counts were recorded for this clonotype. The chain's CDR3 is CASSESGIPEQYF. The CDR3, as DNA: TGTGCCAGCAGCGAATCAGGGATCCCCGAGCAGTACTTC. This chain connects TRBV2 to TRBJ2-7, with D maybe TRBD1 (5 bases). The germline gives CDR1 SNHLY, CDR2 FYNNEI. This CDR3 is built from 13 residues. Trimming pared 6 bases from V and 6 bases from J, leaving 15 bases between. The full variable domain, its missing parts supplied by reference TRBV2 and TRBJ2-7, is EPEVTQTPSHQVTQMGQEVILRCVPISNHLYFYWYRQILGQKVEFLVSFYNNEISEKSEIFDDQFSVERPDGSNFTLKIRSTKLEDSAMYFCASSESGIPEQYFGPGTRLTVT.

The chain couples TRBV2 to TRBJ2-5; 8 nucleotides line up with TRBD2. Germline CDR1 SNHLY, CDR2 FYNNEI. There are 12 residues in the CDR3. The junction had 3 bases not matched to a gene; V was cut back by 8 bases and J by 4 bases. The CDR3 DNA reads as TGTGCCAGCGATCTAGCGGGAGAGACCCAGTACTTC. Translating it yields CASDLAGETQYF. The full variable domain, in which reference TRBV2 and TRBJ2-5 provide the parts outside the CDR3, is EPEVTQTPSHQVTQMGQEVILRCVPISNHLYFYWYRQILGQKVEFLVSFYNNEISEKSEIFDDQFSVERPDGSNFTLKIRSTKLEDSAMYFCASDLAGETQYFGPGTRLLVL.

This rearrangement joins TRBV25-1 to TRBJ1-5, with TRBD1 identical over 10 bases. The ends lost 10 bases at V and 7 bases at J; junction bases unmatched: 10. CDR3 length: 14 amino acids. Germline-derived CDR1 and CDR2 are MGHDK and SYGVNS. CDR3 residues: CANPGQGLGQPQHF. In nucleotides, the CDR3 is TGTGCCAATCCGGGACAGGGGTTAGGGCAGCCCCAGCATTTT.

This clonotype was recorded a few times. The genes are TRBV12-3 or TRBV12-4 and TRBJ1-1, with a tentative D call TRBD1 (6 bases). There are 14 residues in the CDR3. Trimming took 2 bases from V and 3 from J, leaving 10 bases between them. CDR3 sequence: CASSLKGGYTEAFF. CDR3 sequence (DNA): TGTGCCAGCAGTTTAAAAGGGGGTTACACTGAAGCTTTCTTT.

This clonotype was seen many times. As DNA, the CDR3 is TGTGCCAGCAGCACCTCGTCCAACACTGAAGCTTTCTTT. Translated: CASSTSSNTEAFF. The chain joins TRBV12-3 or TRBV12-4 to TRBJ1-1; D is uncertain. Deletions cut 6 bases from V and 2 bases from J, with 10 bases between. The CDR3 covers 13 residues.

Comments on this clonotype: The junction and the germline gene differ at one end; a read error may be behind it. This chain joins TRBV4-3 and TRBJ2-5; TRBD2 might be the D (6 bases). Germline CDR1 and CDR2: LGHNA and YSLEER. This CDR3 spans 14 amino acids. The CDR3 DNA follows: TGCGCCAGCAGCCCGGGACTTTCACAAGAGGCCCAGTACTTC. Residues: CASSPGLSQEAQYF.

The chain joins TRBV20-1 to TRBJ2-2; tentatively, D is TRBD2 (5 bases). This CDR3 has 15 amino acids. Trimming took 6 bases from V and 2 from J, leaving 16 bases between them. Germline CDR1 DFQATT, CDR2 SNEGSKA (reference sequence). As DNA, the CDR3 is TGCAGTGCAACTAAACCGGGAAGAAACACCGGGGAGCTGTTTTTT. Translating gives CSATKPGRNTGELFF.

Of note for this clonotype: Compared with germline, one end of the junction differs, possibly owing to a read error. The chain links TRBV7-3 to TRBJ1-4, with D possibly matching TRBD1 (6 bases). The V gene's germline CDR1 is SGHTA and CDR2 FQGTGA. The CDR3 sequence is 15 residues long. The CDR3 spells CASSRDWGANGKLFF. As DNA, the CDR3 is TGCGCCAGCAGCCGGGATTGGGGGGCTAATGGAAAACTGTTTTTT. Filled out from reference TRBV7-3 and TRBJ1-4, the complete variable domain reads GAGVSQTPSNKVTEKGKYVELRCDPISGHTALYWYRQSLGQGPEFLIYFQGTGAADDSGLPNDRFFAVRPEGSVSTLKIQRTERGDSAVYLCASSRDWGANGKLFFGSGTQLSVL.

This clonotype was recorded a few times. The chain couples TRBV7-8 to TRBJ2-2; 10 nucleotides align to TRBD1. CDR3 length: 17 residues. Germline V gene lookup returns CDR1 SGHVS and CDR2 FQNEAQ. The trim removed 5 bases at V and 1 base at J, leaving 7 bases unmatched. The DNA for the CDR3 is TGTGCCAGCAGCGTATCTGGGACAGGGGTGAACACCGGGGAGCTGTTTTTT. Amino acid sequence: CASSVSGTGVNTGELFF.

The table lists this clonotype with many counts. The rearrangement uses TRBV9 and TRBJ1-1; D unclear. Trimming cost V 2 bases and J 1 base, with 9 bases left between them. This CDR3 has 14 amino acids. Per the germline V gene, CDR1 is SGDLS and CDR2 is YYNGEE. The CDR3 nucleotides are TGTGCCAGCAGCGTCAGCGCAGCGAACACTGAAGCTTTCTTT. This translates into CASSVSAANTEAFF.

Ten or more counts support this clonotype. The V and J genes are TRBV25-1 and TRBJ1-5; D gene uncertain. CDR3 length: 12 residues. Germline V CDR1 and CDR2: MGHDK, SYGVNS. Trimming took 6 bases from V and 9 from J, leaving 12 bases between them. The CDR3 sequence: CASRGSDGPQHF. The DNA of the CDR3 is TGTGCCAGCAGAGGGTCAGACGGGCCCCAGCATTTT.

In this sample, this clonotype turned up once. A read error may be the cause here, since a much bigger clone is one base away. The chain recombines TRBV2 with TRBJ2-5; D may be TRBD1 or TRBD2 (5 bases each). Germline CDR1 and CDR2: SNHLY and FYNNEI. Trimming stripped 7 bases from V and 0 bases from J, with 18 bases between. CDR3 size: 16 residues. CDR3 loop: CASTPFAVGDQETQYF. The CDR3 DNA is TGTGCCAGCACCCCCTTCGCAGTGGGGGACCAAGAGACCCAGTACTTC.

The V call is TRBV2, the J call TRBJ2-7, with D unresolved. The CDR3 has 10 residues. Per germline, CDR1 SNHLY and CDR2 FYNNEI. Trimming pared 8 bases from V and 6 bases from J, leaving 8 bases between. The chain's CDR3 is CASGLTEQYF. The CDR3 region has the DNA TGTGCCAGCGGCCTGACCGAGCAGTACTTC. The full variable domain, rest sourced from reference TRBV2 and TRBJ2-7, is EPEVTQTPSHQVTQMGQEVILRCVPISNHLYFYWYRQILGQKVEFLVSFYNNEISEKSEIFDDQFSVERPDGSNFTLKIRSTKLEDSAMYFCASGLTEQYFGPGTRLTVT.

The chain is built from TRBV12-3 or TRBV12-4 and TRBJ1-5; D is possibly TRBD1 (5 bases). V was shortened by 1 base and J by 1 base, with 14 bases between the two germline ends. There are 17 residues in the CDR3. CDR3 region: CASSLGARAGSNQPQHF. The CDR3 nucleotides are TGTGCCAGCAGTTTAGGGGCCAGGGCCGGGAGCAATCAGCCCCAGCATTTT.

V gene TRBV29-1 combines with J gene TRBJ1-4; 7 nucleotides match TRBD1. The V and J ends lost 5 bases and 7 bases, in that order; junction bases with no gene match: 10. Germline V gives CDR1 SQVTM, CDR2 ANQGSEA. The CDR3 sequence is 14 residues long. As DNA, the CDR3 is TGCAGCGTTCGCAGACAGGGAAGGACTGAAAAACTGTTTTTT. Translating it yields CSVRRQGRTEKLFF.